These T cell receptor beta chains were read from a single sample in a study of naive and memory T cell subsets. TCRdb used MiXCR to reprocess the UMI-ligation and nested PCR reads, holding one entry per CDR3 protein. Of 120,000 to 150,000 distinct CDR3 sequences listed, about 18% are singletons. Sequenced input: naive CD4+ T cells from blood. The receptors derive from a human donor in good health. CDR3s include the opening cysteine and the closing phenylalanine or tryptophan. Fields, in order: J gene, V gene, clone size, D gene, CDR3 protein, CDR3 DNA. The D gene is left open where the match is weak. Only part of the rows carry a size: once, few, many, or a class if the clone is expanded.

TRBJ2-3,TRBV29-1,few,TRBD2,CSVGGATSGYTDTQYF,TGCAGCGTTGGAGGTGCGACTAGCGGGTACACAGATACGCAGTATTTT
TRBJ1-5,TRBV28,few,TRBD1,CASSTRQGGGQPQHF,TGTGCCAGCAGCACCAGACAGGGAGGAGGTCAGCCCCAGCATTTT
TRBJ2-2,TRBV7-9,.,TRBD2,CASSFLAGKNTGELFF,TGTGCCAGCAGCTTTCTAGCGGGAAAGAACACCGGGGAGCTGTTTTTT
TRBJ2-3,TRBV5-6,few,TRBD2,CASTPLGLAGDTQYF,TGTGCCAGCACCCCCTTGGGACTAGCAGGAGATACGCAGTATTTT
TRBJ2-7,TRBV10-3,few,TRBD2,CAITRTSGTNYEQYF,TGTGCCATCACTAGGACTAGCGGAACCAACTACGAGCAGTACTTC
TRBJ2-1,TRBV2,few,.,CASSESIQGYNEQFF,TGTGCCAGCAGTGAGTCCATCCAGGGGTACAATGAGCAGTTCTTC
TRBJ1-1,TRBV4-2,few,.,CASSGTLGEAFF,TGTGCCAGCAGCGGGACACTGGGTGAAGCTTTCTTT
TRBJ2-3,TRBV5-1,.,TRBD1,CASSSEQGADTQYF,TGCGCCAGCAGCTCTGAACAGGGGGCAGATACGCAGTATTTT
TRBJ1-4,TRBV20-1,.,.,CSARGAGLNEKLFF,TGCAGTGCCCGCGGCGCAGGGCTTAATGAAAAACTGTTTTTT
TRBJ1-1,TRBV7-2,few,.,CASSFGGGIEAFF,TGTGCCAGCAGCTTCGGGGGGGGGATTGAAGCTTTCTTT
TRBJ2-7,TRBV7-9,.,.,CASSPSQGGYEQYF,TGTGCCAGCAGCCCCAGTCAGGGCGGATACGAGCAGTACTTC
TRBJ1-5,TRBV2,.,.,CASRHRWLRGARGNQPQHF,TGTGCCAGCAGGCACCGGTGGTTAAGGGGGGCGCGGGGCAATCAGCCCCAGCATTTT
TRBJ2-7,TRBV29-1,few,.,CSVELGRANYEQYF,TGCAGCGTTGAATTAGGTCGGGCTAACTACGAGCAGTACTTC
TRBJ2-7,TRBV18,few,.,CASSPPKNYEQYF,TGTGCCAGCTCACCACCCAAAAACTACGAGCAGTACTTC
TRBJ2-3,TRBV20-1,.,.,CSASSPGHPSTDTQYF,TGCAGTGCTTCTTCCCCCGGGCACCCGAGCACAGATACGCAGTATTTT
TRBJ1-4,TRBV7-9,few,TRBD1,CASSLAEGRQGKEKLFF,TGTGCCAGCAGCTTAGCGGAAGGACGACAGGGGAAGGAAAAACTGTTTTTT
TRBJ2-3,TRBV5-1,.,TRBD1,CASSLANKQGTDTQYF,TGCGCCAGCAGCTTGGCCAATAAACAGGGGACAGATACGCAGTATTTT
TRBJ2-7,TRBV3-1,.,.,CASSQEFLLRGYPYF,TGTGCCAGCAGCCAAGAATTTCTCCTCCGGGGGTACCCGTACTTC
TRBJ2-3,TRBV19,.,TRBD2,CATSSSGAADTQYF,TGTGCCACCTCATCTAGCGGGGCGGCAGATACGCAGTATTTT
TRBJ2-3,TRBV5-1,few,TRBD2,CASSFSGRSADTQYF,TGCGCCAGCAGCTTCAGCGGGAGGTCGGCAGATACGCAGTATTTT
TRBJ2-1,TRBV7-2,few,TRBD2,CASSSTGTSSNEQFF,TGTGCCAGCAGCTCAACCGGGACTAGTAGTAATGAGCAGTTCTTC
TRBJ1-1,TRBV7-2,.,TRBD1,CASSIGQGRIEAFF,TGTGCCAGCAGCATCGGACAGGGGCGAATTGAAGCTTTCTTT
TRBJ2-2,TRBV10-3,few,.,CAIRDTGELFF,TGTGCCATTCGGGACACCGGGGAGCTGTTTTTT
TRBJ1-3,TRBV6-5,many,.,CASSYSRSGASGNTIYF,TGTGCCAGCAGTTACTCGAGATCGGGGGCCTCTGGAAACACCATATATTTT
TRBJ2-2,TRBV20-1,few,.,CSASPTTRTTGELFF,TGCAGTGCTAGCCCCACCACTAGGACCACCGGGGAGCTGTTTTTT
TRBJ2-7,TRBV19,.,.,CASSIRGDYEQYF,TGTGCCAGTAGTATACGAGGGGACTACGAGCAGTACTTC
TRBJ2-7,TRBV28,few,.,CASQKIFSAYEQYF,TGTGCCAGTCAGAAAATCTTTAGTGCCTACGAGCAGTACTTC
TRBJ1-4,TRBV7-2,.,.,CASSLLVGEKLFF,TGTGCCAGCAGCTTACTGGTCGGTGAAAAACTGTTTTTT
TRBJ2-2,TRBV19,few,.,CASAPLVGPRNTGELFF,TGTGCCAGCGCCCCCCTGGTGGGACCACGAAACACCGGGGAGCTGTTTTTT
TRBJ2-7,TRBV7-2,few,TRBD1,CASSFRWGQGTYEQYF,TGTGCCAGCAGCTTTCGGTGGGGACAGGGCACCTACGAGCAGTACTTC
TRBJ2-3,TRBV2,few,TRBD2,CASILTGGGGDTQYF,TGTGCCAGCATTTTGACGGGAGGAGGCGGAGATACGCAGTATTTT
TRBJ1-2,TRBV30,.,.,CAWGDSNYGYTF,TGTGCCTGGGGAGATTCGAACTATGGCTACACCTTC
TRBJ2-2,TRBV5-1,few,.,CASSLDNPNTGELFF,TGCGCCAGCAGCTTGGATAACCCGAACACCGGGGAGCTGTTTTTT
TRBJ2-2,TRBV18,.,.,CASSPMEENTGELFF,TGTGCCAGCTCACCAATGGAAGAGAACACCGGGGAGCTGTTTTTT
TRBJ1-1,TRBV6-5,few,TRBD1,CASSPGTGMNTEAFF,TGTGCCAGCAGTCCAGGGACAGGGATGAACACTGAAGCTTTCTTT
TRBJ2-7,TRBV7-2,.,.,CASSLASGGAAYEQYF,TGTGCCAGCAGCTTAGCGTCGGGTGGAGCGGCTTACGAGCAGTACTTC
TRBJ2-7,TRBV6-5,few,.,CASSTRDPHPLYEQYF,TGTGCCAGCAGTACCAGGGACCCACACCCGTTATACGAGCAGTACTTC
TRBJ1-5,TRBV7-2,.,.,CASSLGGMGNQPQHF,TGTGCCAGCAGCTTGGGGGGAATGGGCAATCAGCCCCAGCATTTT
TRBJ2-3,TRBV6-2/TRBV6-3,many,.,CASSYADTQYF,TGTGCCAGCAGTTACGCAGATACGCAGTATTTT
TRBJ2-2,TRBV13,few,.,CASSFRELVTGELFF,TGTGCCAGCAGCTTCCGGGAGTTGGTCACCGGGGAGCTGTTTTTT
TRBJ2-3,TRBV10-3,.,TRBD2,CAISETSGTDTQYF,TGTGCCATCAGTGAAACTAGCGGGACAGATACGCAGTATTTT
TRBJ2-7,TRBV12-3/TRBV12-4,few,TRBD2,CASSFSGRGSYEQYF,TGTGCCAGCAGTTTTAGCGGGAGAGGATCCTACGAGCAGTACTTC
TRBJ2-1,TRBV11-2,few,TRBD2,CASSARLAYYNEQFF,TGTGCCAGCAGCGCCCGACTAGCGTATTACAATGAGCAGTTCTTC
TRBJ1-2,TRBV18,.,.,CASSPQGPSPGGYTF,TGTGCCAGCTCACCGCAGGGCCCGTCTCCGGGAGGCTACACCTTC
TRBJ2-1,TRBV20-1,.,.,CSARDLGIAYNEQFF,TGCAGTGCTAGAGATCTGGGCATTGCCTACAATGAGCAGTTCTTC
TRBJ2-7,TRBV18,few,TRBD2,CASSTSGSSEQYF,TGTGCCAGCTCAACTAGCGGGAGTAGCGAGCAGTACTTC
TRBJ1-1,TRBV27,.,TRBD1,CASSLGPGQGDDSGAFF,TGTGCCAGCAGTTTAGGGCCCGGACAGGGGGACGACAGCGGAGCTTTCTTT
TRBJ2-7,TRBV20-1,.,.,CSANQPQGEQYF,TGCAGTGCTAACCAGCCGCAGGGGGAGCAGTACTTC
TRBJ1-5,TRBV18,few,.,CASSPPTGSNQPQHF,TGTGCCAGCTCACCACCGACAGGTAGCAATCAGCCCCAGCATTTT